The T cell receptor beta chain described here comes from a study of vaccination effects on CD4 cells after COVID-19. ViraFEST expansion of antigen-specific CD4+ T cells with viral peptide pools preceded sequencing. The culture ran for roughly 10 days before CD4+ T cells were isolated. Each vaccine recipient was nucleocapsid antibody negative and had no prior SARS-CoV-2 infection. Germline trimming cut 2 bases from V and 6 bases from J; bases unmatched to any gene: 4. The CDR3 is made up of 14 amino acids. Germline CDR1 SGHRS, CDR2 YFSETQ. Only in-frame clones appear in the TCRdb table, and some are missing; sequencing was by immunoSEQ multiplex PCR. This sample has around 41,000 clones, with roughly four fifths found just once. A single count supports this clone. The antigen remains undetermined.

V gene TRBV5-1 combines with J gene TRBJ2-1; TRBD2 agrees at 8 bases. The receptor's source is a human donor who received a COVID-19 vaccine. The sequenced sample was CD4+ T cells from PBMCs cultured with SARS-CoV-2 spike peptides, obtained before COVID-19 vaccination. The CDR3 loop reads CASSFGRGANEQFF. Written as DNA, the CDR3 is TGCGCCAGCAGCTTTGGGCGGGGGGCCAATGAGCAGTTCTTC.